The text below deals with one TCR beta chain. The data originate from a study of T cell responses to AZD1222 COVID-19 vaccine. Profiling relied on immunoSEQ multiplex PCR, and the TCRdb table lists in-frame clones only, not all of them. The sample yields some 58,000 clones, over 75% seen once. Germline V lookup: CDR1 KGHDR, CDR2 SFDVKD. V was pared by 8 bases and J by 4 bases, with 6 bases of the junction left unmatched. The length of the CDR3 is 14 residues. This rearrangement joins TRBV24-1 to TRBJ2-3; 9 nucleotides align to TRBD2. The sequence was obtained from an adult in good health. The sample was peripheral blood, taken on day 0 of AZD1222 vaccination. The CDR3 loop reads CATTEGGRADTQYF. The CDR3 nucleotides read TGTGCCACCACCGAGGGCGGGAGGGCAGATACGCAGTATTTT.